This record covers a single TCR beta chain. No cognate antigen has been identified for it. Per-base quality was not reported, and no clone a single base away is much larger than it. These data originate in a study of STAT3 mutations in large granular lymphocyte leukemia (dated by TCRdb to about 2019). Some background on the complete study: Canonical activating STAT3 mutations were detected in roughly half of the longitudinally sequenced T-LGLL patients. Over half of the T-LGLL patients were given one or more immunosuppressive therapy regimens, and approximately 44% of those treated had a hematologic response. Serial deep sequencing of TCRbeta CDR3 and STAT3 was performed in patients with T-cell large granular lymphocyte leukemia to reconstruct clonal hierarchy and dynamics. Some 18 representative T-LGLL cases were selected from an initial cohort of 200 to 250 LGL patients for longitudinal TCRbeta and STAT3 sequencing. As controls within the study, two patients with natural killer LGL leukemia were also sequenced longitudinally. On average, sequencing was done at 3 to 4 time points per patient, with the number of samplings ranging from 2 to 8.

V gives up 2 bases and J gives up 5 bases, and the segment between their germline ends measures 15 bases. The germline V gene encodes CDR1 SEHNR and CDR2 FQNEAQ (reference sequence). Including cysteine and phenylalanine, the CDR3 has 15 amino acids. The retained sequence is limited to the CDR3, 45 bases, with the frame set at the first base. Paper-wide results and their limitations: Linking therapy response to changes in TCR clonal burden was complicated by variable intervals between samplings and by differing treatment regimens. Because codominant clonotypes persisted in some patients, a small but highly pathogenic clone may have been missed. All T-LGLL patients had at least one immunodominant TCRbeta clonotype, and roughly half had multiple immunodominant subclonotypes. Because no samples were available when a clone first appeared, clonal expansion was inferred from samplings taken at other points. TCR clonotype switching after therapy was observed in 6 of 18 patients, and all newly emerging clones were found to be STAT3 wild type. Several patients had a dominant TCR clone burden greater than the STAT3 mutant burden, which suggests that the STAT3 mutation arose secondarily within a clone that had already expanded.

An Illumina MiSeq was used to sequence the TCRbeta libraries, yielding an average of roughly 41,000 productive templates per sample. Multiplex PCR amplification was used to generate TCRbeta CDR3 libraries with the immunoSEQ assay. For the original study's pipeline: Repertoire diversity was calculated as previously defined, and values close to 0 indicated extremely monoclonal samples. TCRdb mirrors the immuneACCESS table, restricted to in-frame sequences. Some clones are absent from its copies; in checked studies, under half trace to an unresolved V gene, and the reason for the others is unknown. From that table come the V and J calls and clone size; the DNA was used to work out D and trimming. For this sample the table gives 2,000 to 2,500 clones, of which less than 70% were detected only once. The biggest ten clones account for roughly 70% of the sample. The same DNA, extracted from blood mononuclear cells, served for both the TCR sequencing and the STAT3 sequencing.

The receptor comes from a man between 60 and 75 years old with T-cell large granular lymphocyte leukemia. Some clones in this sample may be carry-over from other donors' samples. The age is the age at diagnosis. The source material was peripheral blood mononuclear cells. The chain links TRBV7-9 with TRBJ2-5; no D gene is confidently identified. The CDR3 reads CASSLLLSEEETQYF. The bases read TGTGCCAGCAGCTTATTACTCAGTGAGGAGGAGACCCAGTACTTC.